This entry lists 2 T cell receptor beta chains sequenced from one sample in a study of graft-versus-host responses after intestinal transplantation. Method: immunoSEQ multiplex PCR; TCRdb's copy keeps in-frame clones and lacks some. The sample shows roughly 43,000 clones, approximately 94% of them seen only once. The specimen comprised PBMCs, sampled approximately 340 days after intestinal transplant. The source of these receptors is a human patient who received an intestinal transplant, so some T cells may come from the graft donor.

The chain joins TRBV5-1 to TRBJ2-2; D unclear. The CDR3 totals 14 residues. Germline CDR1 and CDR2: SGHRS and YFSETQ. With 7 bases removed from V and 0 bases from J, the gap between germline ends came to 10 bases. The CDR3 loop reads CASLVGPNTGELFF. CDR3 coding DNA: TGCGCCAGCCTAGTTGGGCCGAACACCGGGGAGCTGTTTTTT.

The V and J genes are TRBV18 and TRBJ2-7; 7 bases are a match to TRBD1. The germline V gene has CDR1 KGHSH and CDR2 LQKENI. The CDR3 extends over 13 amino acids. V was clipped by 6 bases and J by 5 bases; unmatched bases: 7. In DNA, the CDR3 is TGTGCCAGCTCGCCCCGACAGGGCCACGAGCAGTACTTC. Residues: CASSPRQGHEQYF.